What follows describes a single T cell receptor (beta chain). This sample is drawn from a study of technical replicates of blood from four donors. J lost 5 bases, V lost 2 bases, and 14 bases had no gene match. CDR3 length: 18 residues. CDR1 is WNHNN and CDR2 is SYGVQD in the germline V gene (reference sequence). Profiling relied on immunoSEQ multiplex PCR, and the TCRdb table lists in-frame clones only, not all of them. The sample lists around 76,000 clones; around nine tenths were seen once. The chain couples TRBV10-1 to TRBJ2-3, with 9 bases fitting TRBD2. The sequence came from a human donor in good health. Sample: T cells isolated from PBMCs. This CDR3 is CASSEHRTPGLALDTQYF. The CDR3 bases are TGCGCCAGCAGTGAGCACCGTACCCCGGGACTAGCTTTAGATACGCAGTATTTT.